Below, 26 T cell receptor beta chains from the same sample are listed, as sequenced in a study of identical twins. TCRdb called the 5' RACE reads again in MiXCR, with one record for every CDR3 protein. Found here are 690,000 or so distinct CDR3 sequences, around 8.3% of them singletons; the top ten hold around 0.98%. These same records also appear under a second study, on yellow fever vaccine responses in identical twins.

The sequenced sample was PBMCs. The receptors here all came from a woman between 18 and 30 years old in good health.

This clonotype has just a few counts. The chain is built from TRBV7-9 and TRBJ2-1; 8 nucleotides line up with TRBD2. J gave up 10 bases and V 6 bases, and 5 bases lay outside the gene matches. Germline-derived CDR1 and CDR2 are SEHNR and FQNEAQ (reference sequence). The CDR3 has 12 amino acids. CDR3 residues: CASRGAGEEQFF. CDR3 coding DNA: TGTGCCAGCAGAGGAGCGGGGGAAGAGCAGTTCTTC.

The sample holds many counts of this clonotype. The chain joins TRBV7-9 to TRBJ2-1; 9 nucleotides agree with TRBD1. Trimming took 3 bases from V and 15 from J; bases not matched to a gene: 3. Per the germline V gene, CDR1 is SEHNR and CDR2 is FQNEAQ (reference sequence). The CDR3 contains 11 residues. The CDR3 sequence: CASSFEGQGFF. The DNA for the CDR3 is TGTGCCAGCAGCTTCGAGGGACAGGGGTTCTTC. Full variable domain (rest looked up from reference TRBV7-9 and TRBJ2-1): DTGVSQNPRHKITKRGQNVTFRCDPISEHNRLYWYRQTLGQGPEFLTYFQNEAQLEKSRLLSDRFSAERPKGSFSTLEIQRTEQGDSAMYLCASSFEGQGFFGPGTRLTVL.

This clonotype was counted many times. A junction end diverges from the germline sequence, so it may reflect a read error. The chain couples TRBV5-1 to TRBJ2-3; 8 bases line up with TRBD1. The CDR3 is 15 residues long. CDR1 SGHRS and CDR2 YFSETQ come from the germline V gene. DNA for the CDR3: TGTGCCAGCAGCTTAGGACAGGGACGCACAGATACGCAGTATTTT. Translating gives CASSLGQGRTDTQYF.

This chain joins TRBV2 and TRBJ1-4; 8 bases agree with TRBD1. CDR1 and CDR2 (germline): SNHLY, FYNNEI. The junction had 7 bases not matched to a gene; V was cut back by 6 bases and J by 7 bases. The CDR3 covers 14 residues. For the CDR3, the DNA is TGTGCCAGCAGCGATCAGGGGGCTGGTGAAAAACTGTTTTTT. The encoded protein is CASSDQGAGEKLFF.

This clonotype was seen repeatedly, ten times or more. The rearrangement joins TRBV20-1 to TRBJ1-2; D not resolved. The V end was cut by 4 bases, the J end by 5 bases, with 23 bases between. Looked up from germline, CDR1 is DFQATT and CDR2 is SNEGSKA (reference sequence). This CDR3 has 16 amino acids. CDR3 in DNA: TGCAGTGCTACTACGCTAGAATACAGCGGGAGATATGGCTACACCTTC. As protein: CSATTLEYSGRYGYTF.

In DNA form, the CDR3 reads TGTGCCAGCAGCTTAGGAGGGGGCAACATCGAGCAGTACTTC. Translated: CASSLGGGNIEQYF. The V call is TRBV7-2, the J call TRBJ2-7, with 7 bases lining up with TRBD1. There are 14 residues in the CDR3. Germline values: CDR1 SGHTA, CDR2 FQGNSA. V gave up 1 base and J gave up 6 bases; unmatched junction bases: 6.

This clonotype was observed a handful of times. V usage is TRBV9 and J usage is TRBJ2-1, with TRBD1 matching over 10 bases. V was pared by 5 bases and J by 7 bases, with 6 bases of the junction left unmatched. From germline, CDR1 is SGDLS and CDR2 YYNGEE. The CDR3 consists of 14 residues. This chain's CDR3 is CASSRTGGRNEQFF. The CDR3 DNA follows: TGTGCCAGCAGTAGGACAGGGGGGAGGAATGAGCAGTTCTTC.

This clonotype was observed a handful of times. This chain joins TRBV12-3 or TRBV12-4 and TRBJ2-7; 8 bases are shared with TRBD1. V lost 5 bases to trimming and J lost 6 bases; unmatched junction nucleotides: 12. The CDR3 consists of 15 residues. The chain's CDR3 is CASSPRTGGGGEQYF. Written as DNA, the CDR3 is TGTGCCAGCAGTCCTCGTACAGGGGGAGGCGGCGAGCAGTACTTC.

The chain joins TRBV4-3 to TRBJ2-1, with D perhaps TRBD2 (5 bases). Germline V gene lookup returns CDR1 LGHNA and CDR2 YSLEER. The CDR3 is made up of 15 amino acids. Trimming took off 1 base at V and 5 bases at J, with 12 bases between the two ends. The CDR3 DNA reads TGCGCCAGCAGCCAAGGGACTCTAATAAACAATGAGCAGTTCTTC. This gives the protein CASSQGTLINNEQFF.

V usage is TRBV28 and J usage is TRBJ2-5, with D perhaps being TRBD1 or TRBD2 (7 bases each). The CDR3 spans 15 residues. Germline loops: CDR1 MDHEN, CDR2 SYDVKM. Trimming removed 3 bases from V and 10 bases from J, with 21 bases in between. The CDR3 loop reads CASSLTGQGGVDQYF. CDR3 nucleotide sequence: TGTGCCAGCAGTTTGACCGGGCAGGGGGGGGTCGACCAGTACTTC.

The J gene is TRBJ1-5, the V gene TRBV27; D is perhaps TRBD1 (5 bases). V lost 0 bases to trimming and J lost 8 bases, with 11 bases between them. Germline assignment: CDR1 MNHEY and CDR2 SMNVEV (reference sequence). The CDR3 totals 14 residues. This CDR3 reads CASSLSSGWEPQHF. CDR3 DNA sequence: TGTGCCAGCAGTTTATCGTCAGGGTGGGAGCCCCAGCATTTT.

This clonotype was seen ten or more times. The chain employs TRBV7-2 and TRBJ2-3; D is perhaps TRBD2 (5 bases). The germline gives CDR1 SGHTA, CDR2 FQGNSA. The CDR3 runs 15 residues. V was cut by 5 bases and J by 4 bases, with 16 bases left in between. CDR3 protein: CASSPRREDADTQYF. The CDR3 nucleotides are TGTGCCAGCAGCCCGAGACGGGAAGACGCAGATACGCAGTATTTT.

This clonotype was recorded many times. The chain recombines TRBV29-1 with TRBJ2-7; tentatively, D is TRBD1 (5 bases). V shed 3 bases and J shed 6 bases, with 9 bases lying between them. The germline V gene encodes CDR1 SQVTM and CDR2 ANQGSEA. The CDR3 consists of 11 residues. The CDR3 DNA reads TGCAGCGTTGATCACCAGGGCGAGCAGTACTTC. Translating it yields CSVDHQGEQYF.

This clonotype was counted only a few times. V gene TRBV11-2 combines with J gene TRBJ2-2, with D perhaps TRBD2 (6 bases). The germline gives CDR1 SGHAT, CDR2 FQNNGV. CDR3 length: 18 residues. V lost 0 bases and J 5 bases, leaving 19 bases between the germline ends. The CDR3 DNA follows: TGTGCCAGCAGCTTAGAACCGGAGGGTGGGCGGAGGACCGGGGAGCTGTTTTTT. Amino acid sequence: CASSLEPEGGRRTGELFF.

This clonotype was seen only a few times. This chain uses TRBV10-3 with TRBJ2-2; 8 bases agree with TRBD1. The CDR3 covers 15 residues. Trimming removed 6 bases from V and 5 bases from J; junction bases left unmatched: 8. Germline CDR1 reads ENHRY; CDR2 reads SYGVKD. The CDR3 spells CAISPQGASTGELFF. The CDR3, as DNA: TGTGCCATCAGCCCCCAGGGGGCGAGTACCGGGGAGCTGTTTTTT.

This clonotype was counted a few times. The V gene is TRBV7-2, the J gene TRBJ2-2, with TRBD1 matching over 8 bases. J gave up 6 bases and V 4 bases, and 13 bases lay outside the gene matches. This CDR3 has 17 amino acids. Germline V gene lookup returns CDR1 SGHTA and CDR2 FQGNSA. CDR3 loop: CASSSGTGGGSAGELFF. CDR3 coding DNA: TGTGCCAGCAGCTCCGGGACAGGAGGGGGGAGCGCCGGGGAGCTGTTTTTT.

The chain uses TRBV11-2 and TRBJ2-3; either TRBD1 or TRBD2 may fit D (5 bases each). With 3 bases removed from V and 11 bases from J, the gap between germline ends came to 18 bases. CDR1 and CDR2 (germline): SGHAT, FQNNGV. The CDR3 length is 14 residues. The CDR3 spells CASSFERDGLGQYF. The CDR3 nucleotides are TGTGCCAGCAGCTTCGAAAGGGACGGCCTTGGGCAGTATTTT.

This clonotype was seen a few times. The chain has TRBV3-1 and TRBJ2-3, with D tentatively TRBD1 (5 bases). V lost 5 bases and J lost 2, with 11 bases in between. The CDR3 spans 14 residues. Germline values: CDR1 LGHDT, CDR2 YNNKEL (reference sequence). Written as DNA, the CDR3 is TGTGCCAGCAGCTGGGGCGCGAACACAGATACGCAGTATTTT. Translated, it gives CASSWGANTDTQYF.

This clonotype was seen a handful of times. CDR3 nucleotides: TGCAGCGTCGGACAGGGGGCCGGCACTGAAGCTTTCTTT. This gives the protein CSVGQGAGTEAFF. V gene TRBV29-1 combines with J gene TRBJ1-1; 11 nucleotides align to TRBD1. V trimming: 6 bases; J trimming: 4 bases; junction bases outside the gene matches: 4. The CDR3 runs to 13 residues. Germline loops: CDR1 SQVTM, CDR2 ANQGSEA.

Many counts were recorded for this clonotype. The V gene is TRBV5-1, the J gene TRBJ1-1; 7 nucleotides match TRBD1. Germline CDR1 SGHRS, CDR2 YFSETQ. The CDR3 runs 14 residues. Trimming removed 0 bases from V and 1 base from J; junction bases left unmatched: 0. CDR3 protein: CASSLDRGNTEAFF. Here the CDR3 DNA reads TGCGCCAGCAGCTTGGACAGGGGGAACACTGAAGCTTTCTTT.

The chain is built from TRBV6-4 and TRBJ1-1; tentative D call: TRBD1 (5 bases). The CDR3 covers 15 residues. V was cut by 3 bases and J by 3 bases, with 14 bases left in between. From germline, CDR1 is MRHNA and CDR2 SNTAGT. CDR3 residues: CASSEIGGGYTEAFF. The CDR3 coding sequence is TGTGCCAGCAGTGAAATCGGGGGAGGGTACACTGAAGCTTTCTTT.

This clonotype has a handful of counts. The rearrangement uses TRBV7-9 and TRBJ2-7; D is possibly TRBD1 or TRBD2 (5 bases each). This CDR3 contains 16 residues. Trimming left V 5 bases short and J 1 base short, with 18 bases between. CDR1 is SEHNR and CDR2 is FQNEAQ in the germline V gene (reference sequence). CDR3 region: CASSLPLGRQSYEQYF. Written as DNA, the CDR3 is TGTGCCAGCAGCCTCCCCCTAGGGAGACAGTCCTACGAGCAGTACTTC.

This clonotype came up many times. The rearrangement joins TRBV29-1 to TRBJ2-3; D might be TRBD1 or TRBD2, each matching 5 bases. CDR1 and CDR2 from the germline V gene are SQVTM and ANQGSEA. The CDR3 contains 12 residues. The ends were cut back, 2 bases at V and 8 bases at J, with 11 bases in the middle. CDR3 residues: CSVEQGRGTQYF. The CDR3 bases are TGCAGCGTTGAACAGGGCCGGGGTACGCAGTATTTT.

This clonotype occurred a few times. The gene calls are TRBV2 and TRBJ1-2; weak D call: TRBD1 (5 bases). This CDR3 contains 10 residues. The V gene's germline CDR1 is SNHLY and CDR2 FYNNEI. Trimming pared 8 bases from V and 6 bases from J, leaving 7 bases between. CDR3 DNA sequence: TGTGCCAGCGAAGGGGATGGCTACACCTTC. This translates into CASEGDGYTF.

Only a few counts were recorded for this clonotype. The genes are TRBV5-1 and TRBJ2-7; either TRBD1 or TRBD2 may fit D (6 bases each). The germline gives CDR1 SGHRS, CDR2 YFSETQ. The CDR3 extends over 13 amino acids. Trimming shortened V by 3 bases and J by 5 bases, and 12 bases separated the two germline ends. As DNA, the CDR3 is TGCGCCAGCAGCTCCTCTGGGGGGCACGAGCAGTACTTC. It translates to CASSSSGGHEQYF.

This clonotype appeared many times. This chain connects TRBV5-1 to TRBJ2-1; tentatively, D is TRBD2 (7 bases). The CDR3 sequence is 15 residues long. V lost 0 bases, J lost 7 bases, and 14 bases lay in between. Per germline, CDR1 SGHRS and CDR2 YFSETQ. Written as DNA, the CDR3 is TGCGCCAGCAGCTTGGCGGCGGGGGCCGGGAATGAGCAGTTCTTC. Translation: CASSLAAGAGNEQFF.